The 12 T cell receptor beta chains given below trace back to one sample, sequenced in a study of cytomegalovirus exposure and HLA in healthy donors. The PCR used 60 Vbeta and 13 Jbeta primers. Here immunoSEQ multiplex PCR was the method, and the copy in TCRdb shows in-frame clones only, minus some. The profile shows about 170,000 clones, around 84% of them singletons. Sequenced input: PBMCs. Every receptor here comes from a man aged 30 to 39 in good health and CMV-seropositive.

This chain uses TRBV28 with TRBJ2-3; TRBD2 aligns across 7 bases. Germline CDR1 reads MDHEN; CDR2 reads SYDVKM. The length of the CDR3 is 15 residues. J gave up 2 bases and V 3 bases, and 5 bases lay outside the gene matches. The CDR3 coding sequence is TGTGCCAGCAGTTTTAGAGGGAGGGACACAGATACGCAGTATTTT. Translating it yields CASSFRGRDTDTQYF.

V usage is TRBV9 and J usage is TRBJ2-5; 10 bases line up with TRBD2. Trimming took 3 bases from V and 5 from J; bases not matched to a gene: 13. The CDR3 has 17 amino acids. Germline values: CDR1 SGDLS, CDR2 YYNGEE. DNA for the CDR3: TGTGCCAGCAGCGGTAAGCGGGAGGGCCAGCAGAGGGAGACCCAGTACTTC. It specifies CASSGKREGQQRETQYF. The full variable domain, rest sourced from reference TRBV9 and TRBJ2-5, is DSGVTQTPKHLITATGQRVTLRCSPRSGDLSVYWYQQSLDQGLQFLIQYYNGEERAKGNILERFSAQQFPDLHSELNLSSLELGDSALYFCASSGKREGQQRETQYFGPGTRLLVL.

This sequence joins TRBV7-8 and TRBJ2-7; 15 bases map to TRBD2. Germline V lookup: CDR1 SGHVS, CDR2 FQNEAQ. This CDR3 is built from 18 residues. Unmatched junction bases numbered 10, after V lost 5 bases and J lost 2 bases. This CDR3 is CASSTGLAGGENPYEQYV. The CDR3 nucleotides are TGTGCCAGCAGCACGGGACTAGCGGGAGGAGAAAACCCCTACGAGCAGTACGTC.

There are a few counts of this clone. In nucleotides, the CDR3 is TGTGCCGCCGGACAGGGCTTCGGAAAACTGTTTTTT. Its translation is CAAGQGFGKLFF. The chain joins TRBV2 to TRBJ1-4, with 8 positions matching TRBD1. This CDR3 comprises 12 residues. V was clipped by 11 bases and J by 10 bases; unmatched bases: 9. CDR1 and CDR2 from the germline V gene are SNHLY and FYNNEI.

This chain joins TRBV14 and TRBJ2-3; TRBD2 matches 8 bases. The CDR3 totals 17 residues. Germline V gives CDR1 SGHDN, CDR2 FVKESK. V dropped 2 bases and J dropped 4; count of bases not matched to a gene: 11. The CDR3 loop reads CASSQRAGRAGSDTQYF. Here the CDR3 DNA reads TGTGCCAGCAGCCAACGGGCCGGGAGGGCGGGCTCAGATACGCAGTATTTT.

This clone showed up just once. The genes are TRBV6-1 and TRBJ1-1; TRBD1 might be the D (6 bases). V lost 3 bases and J 0 bases, leaving 8 bases between the germline ends. Per germline, CDR1 MNHNS and CDR2 SASEGT. The CDR3 spans 14 residues. CDR3 sequence reads: CASSDRTVNTEAFF. DNA of the CDR3: TGTGCCAGCAGTGACCGGACAGTGAACACTGAAGCTTTCTTT.

The chain uses TRBV9 and TRBJ1-4; D not certain. CDR3 length equals 13 residues. CDR1 and CDR2 (germline): SGDLS, YYNGEE. Trimming took 4 bases from V and 4 from J, leaving 8 bases between them. The CDR3 is CASSRESNEKLFF. The CDR3 region has the DNA TGTGCCAGCAGCAGAGAGAGTAATGAAAAACTGTTTTTT.

The V call is TRBV7-6, the J call TRBJ2-1, with 8 bases lining up with TRBD1. Germline V gene data show CDR1 as SGHVS and CDR2 as FNYEAQ. The CDR3 consists of 15 residues. The V segment lost 5 bases and the J segment 7 bases; nucleotides outside the gene matches: 10. As DNA, the CDR3 is TGTGCCAGCAGCCCAAGGGGACAGGTCCGGAATGAGCAGTTCTTC. This codes for CASSPRGQVRNEQFF.

The chain combines TRBV7-9 with TRBJ2-2; D uncertain. V was trimmed by 2 bases and J by 4 bases, leaving 17 bases between them. CDR1 and CDR2 from the germline V gene are SEHNR and FQNEAQ (reference sequence). The CDR3 has 17 amino acids. DNA of the CDR3: TGTGCCAGCAGCTTACAAAAGGAAAGCGAGTTCACCGGGGAGCTGTTTTTT. Its translation: CASSLQKESEFTGELFF.

V and J are TRBV29-1 and TRBJ2-1, with 8 bases fitting TRBD2. Germline CDR1 and CDR2: SQVTM and ANQGSEA. The CDR3 extends over 16 amino acids. Trimming removed 7 bases from V and 7 bases from J; junction bases left unmatched: 18. The CDR3 DNA sequence: TGCAGCGCGGTGGGGGGCGCGGAGCGGGAGTGGAATGAGCAGTTCTTC. This gives the protein CSAVGGAEREWNEQFF.

This chain connects TRBV27 to TRBJ2-7, with TRBD1 as a possible D gene (5 bases). Germline CDR1 and CDR2: MNHEY and SMNVEV (reference sequence). V was clipped by 6 bases and J by 5 bases, with 17 bases between them. The CDR3 totals 14 residues. The CDR3 spells CASSFSLQGNEQYF. CDR3 bases: TGTGCCAGCAGCTTCTCCCTTCAGGGAAACGAGCAGTACTTC.

The chain carries TRBV9 and TRBJ1-1; a possible D gene is TRBD1 (5 bases). Deletions cut 4 bases from V and 1 base from J, with 14 bases between. Germline lookup yields CDR1 SGDLS and CDR2 YYNGEE. The CDR3 runs 15 residues. This CDR3 reads CASSLTGGSNTEAFF. DNA for the CDR3: TGTGCCAGCAGCTTAACCGGGGGATCGAACACTGAAGCTTTCTTT.